This T cell receptor beta chain derives from a study of tumor-infiltrating lymphocytes in primary liver carcinoma (dated by TCRdb to about 2017). Background for the entire study: Between late 2015 and March 2016, roughly five patients in China with histopathologically diagnosed primary liver carcinoma had their tumors surgically resected. Of the five patients, three men and two women aged 30 to 69 years, four had hepatocellular carcinoma and one had combined HCC and intrahepatic cholangiocarcinoma. The five patients had tumors staged T1-T3 N0M0, with maximum diameters ranging from about 4.2 to 10 cm. Each sample produced roughly 3.65 to 7.5 million productive TCRbeta reads, and read depth showed no significant difference between tissue types. The study combined TCRbeta repertoire sequencing, expression microarrays and whole-exome sequencing across five regions of each liver tumor, with adjacent normal tissue and blood. TCRbeta repertoire sequencing covered roughly 35 specimens from 5 patients: about 25 tumor regions, 5 adjacent noncancerous liver tissues and 5 peripheral blood samples. High reproducibility was observed for the technical replicate repertoires, with mean shared-clone rates about 0.92 and correlation coefficients above 0.98.

TRIzol reagent was used to extract blood RNA from unsorted whole blood, while the DNeasy Blood & Tissue kit provided the germline DNA. Patients had chronic HBV infection and were treatment-naive at sampling. Before surgery, approximately 4 milliliters of peripheral blood were drawn into K2EDTA tubes. Measured from the cysteine to the phenylalanine, the CDR3 is 15 residues long. The CDR3 DNA has 45 bases and is translated from base 1. Study-wide conclusions, independent of this receptor: Bulk unsorted samples precluded comparing CD4+ and CD8+ T cell repertoires. The top 250 clones accounted for a significantly greater share of the repertoire in tumors than in blood (p = 0.039). Because sequencing covered only the TCR beta chain and unpaired alpha chains were not captured, true repertoire diversity is likely underestimated. Repertoire overlap was found to be higher between tumor regions (mean approximately 36%) than between tumor-adjacent (roughly 17%) or tumor-blood (around 15%) pairs, consistent with antigen-driven expansion. With just four to six patients in the study, the authors point out that the findings should be validated in a larger study.

Notes on this clonotype: There is no known antigen for this receptor. A much larger clone differs by one base, so this may be a read error.

TCRbeta-specific cDNA was reverse-transcribed from 500 to 550 ng total RNA using a constant-region primer and ProtoScript II reverse transcriptase. The TCRbeta libraries were prepared through three rounds of nested multiplex PCR following a slightly modified ARM-PCR procedure. Multiplex TRBV1-TRBV30 forward primers and a Cbeta reverse primer were used in the first two PCR rounds, each of which was run for around 10 cycles. Sample barcodes and Illumina adapters were attached in a final 25-cycle PCR using Deep VentR polymerase. Amplicons of 200-500 bp were gel-purified with a QIAquick gel extraction kit before sequencing. An Illumina HiSeq 2500 was used to sequence the TCRbeta amplicons with 250-bp paired-end reads. As for how the authors treated the data: Reads were quality-trimmed with Trimmomatic v0.33, and paired reads were merged with FLASH v1.2.11 to recover full CDR3 sequences. V, D and J germline segments were assigned to the rearranged TCRbeta sequences by MiGEC v1.2.1b. Clonotype statistics, along with Shannon-Wiener diversity indices, were calculated using VDJtools v1.0.0. To reduce sampling bias, subsequent analyses other than the diversity analysis used only the 250 most abundant clonotypes in each sample. In-frame beta chains were kept once TCRdb had trimmed the public reads at Q25 with fastp and called clones with MiXCR. Under each unique CDR3 protein, matching rows form one entry showing the most common genes and DNA. TCRdb's processing, not the authors', yielded these V and J calls. The sample contains 250,000 to 400,000 distinct CDR3 sequences, around three fifths of them found a single time. More than 8.5% of the sample belongs to the ten largest clones.

Sequencing was carried out using peripheral blood. This sequence uses TRBV12-3 or TRBV12-4 and TRBJ2-3; TRBD1 is perhaps the D gene, given 6 matching bases. The last part of the DNA fits TRBJ1-5 better; the J call may be wrong. The sequence was obtained from a man in his forties with primary liver carcinoma and hepatitis B virus infection. DNA sequence: TGTGCCAGCAGTTTTTCGGGGGGCGGCACAGATACGCAGCATTTT. This codes for CASSFSGGGTDTQHF.